This T cell receptor beta chain was identified during a study of post-analysis software for immune sequencing data. Findings and caveats of the study: Included in a set of four or five TRBV segments more frequent in patients than controls were TRBV5-6, TRBV5-1 and TRBV20-1. The F measure placed samples prepared in the same batch into strongly shared clusters. When compared against controls, multiple sclerosis patients showed significantly lower normalized Chao1 diversity.

This clonotype was observed once. What it recognizes is unknown. TCR beta cDNA libraries included unique molecular identifiers. TCRdb re-called the PCR reads through MiXCR, storing one row per CDR3 protein. The repertoire holds under 900,000 distinct CDR3 sequences, 53% seen once, with 4.6% in the top ten. CDR3 length equals 16 residues. The ends lost 6 bases at V and 1 base at J; junction bases unmatched: 6. Germline V gives CDR1 SQVTM, CDR2 ANQGSEA. This receptor was taken from a girl between 10 and 17 years old with multiple sclerosis. The sequencing sample was made of blood. The chain combines TRBV29-1 with TRBJ2-6; 10 nucleotides agree with TRBD1. CDR3 DNA sequence: TGCAGCGTCCTCGACAGGGGGCGGTCTGGGGCCAACGTCCTGACTTTC. Translated, it gives CSVLDRGRSGANVLTF.